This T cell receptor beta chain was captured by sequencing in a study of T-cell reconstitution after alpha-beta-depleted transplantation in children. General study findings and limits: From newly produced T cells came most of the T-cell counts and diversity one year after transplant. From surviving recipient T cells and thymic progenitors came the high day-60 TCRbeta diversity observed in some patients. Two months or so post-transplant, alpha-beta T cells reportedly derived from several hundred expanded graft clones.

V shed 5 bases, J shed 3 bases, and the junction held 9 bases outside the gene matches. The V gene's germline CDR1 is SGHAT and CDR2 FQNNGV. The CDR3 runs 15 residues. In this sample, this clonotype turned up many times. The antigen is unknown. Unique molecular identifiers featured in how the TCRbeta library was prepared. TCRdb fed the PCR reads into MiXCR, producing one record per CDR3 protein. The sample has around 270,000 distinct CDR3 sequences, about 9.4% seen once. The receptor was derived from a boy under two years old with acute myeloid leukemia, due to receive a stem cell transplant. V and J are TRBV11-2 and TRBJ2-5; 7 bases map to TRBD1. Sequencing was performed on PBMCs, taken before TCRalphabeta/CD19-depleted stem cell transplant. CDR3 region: CASSPTGEREETQYF. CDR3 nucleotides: TGTGCCAGCAGCCCCACAGGGGAAAGGGAAGAGACCCAGTACTTC. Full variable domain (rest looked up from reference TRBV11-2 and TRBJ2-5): EAGVAQSPRYKIIEKRQSVAFWCNPISGHATLYWYQQILGQGPKLLIQFQNNGVVDDSQLPKDRFSAERLKGVDSTLKIQPAKLEDSAVYLCASSPTGEREETQYFGPGTRLLVL.